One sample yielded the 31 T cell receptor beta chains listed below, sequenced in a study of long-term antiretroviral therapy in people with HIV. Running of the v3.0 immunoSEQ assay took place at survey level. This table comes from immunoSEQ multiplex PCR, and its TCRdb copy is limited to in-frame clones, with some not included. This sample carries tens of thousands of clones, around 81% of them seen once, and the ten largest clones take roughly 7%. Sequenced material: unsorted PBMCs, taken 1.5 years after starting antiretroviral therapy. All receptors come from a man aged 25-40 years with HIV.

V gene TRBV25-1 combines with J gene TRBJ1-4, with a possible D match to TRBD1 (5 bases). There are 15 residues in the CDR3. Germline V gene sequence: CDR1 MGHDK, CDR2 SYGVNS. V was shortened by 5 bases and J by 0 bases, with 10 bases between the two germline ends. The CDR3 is CASSPRTSTNEKLFF. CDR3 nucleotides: TGTGCCAGCAGTCCCCGGACATCAACTAATGAAAAACTGTTTTTT.

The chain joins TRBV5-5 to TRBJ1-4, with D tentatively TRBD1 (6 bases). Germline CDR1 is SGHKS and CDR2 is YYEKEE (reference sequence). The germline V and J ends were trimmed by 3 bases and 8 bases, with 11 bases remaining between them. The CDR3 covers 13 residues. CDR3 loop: CASSWAGAEKLFF. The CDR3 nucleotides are TGTGCCAGCAGCTGGGCGGGGGCCGAAAAACTGTTTTTT.

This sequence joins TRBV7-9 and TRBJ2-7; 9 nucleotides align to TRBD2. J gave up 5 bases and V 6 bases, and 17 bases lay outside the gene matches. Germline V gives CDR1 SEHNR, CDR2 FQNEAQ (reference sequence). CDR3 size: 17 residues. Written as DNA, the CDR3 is TGTGCCAGCAGTTTCGCGACGATAGCGGGAGAAAGAAACGAGCAGTACTTC. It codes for CASSFATIAGERNEQYF.

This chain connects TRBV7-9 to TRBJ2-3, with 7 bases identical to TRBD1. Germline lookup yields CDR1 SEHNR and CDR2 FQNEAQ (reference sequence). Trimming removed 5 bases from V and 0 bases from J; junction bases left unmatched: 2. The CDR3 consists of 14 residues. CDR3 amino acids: CASSDRVSTDTQYF. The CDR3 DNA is TGTGCCAGCAGCGACAGGGTGAGCACAGATACGCAGTATTTT.

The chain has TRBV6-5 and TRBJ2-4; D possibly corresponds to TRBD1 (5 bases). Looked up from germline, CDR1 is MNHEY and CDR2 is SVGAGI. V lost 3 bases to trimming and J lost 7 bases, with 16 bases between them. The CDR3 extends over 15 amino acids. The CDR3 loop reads CASSYYQGVGNIQYF. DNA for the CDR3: TGTGCCAGCAGTTATTACCAGGGTGTCGGGAACATTCAGTACTTC.

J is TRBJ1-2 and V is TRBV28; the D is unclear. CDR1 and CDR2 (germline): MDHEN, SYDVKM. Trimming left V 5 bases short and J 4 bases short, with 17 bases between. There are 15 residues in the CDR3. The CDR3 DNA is TGTGCCAGCAGTAGCCGGGCCAAATCCCCCTATGGCTACACCTTC. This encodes CASSSRAKSPYGYTF.

The chain's CDR3 is CASSSTDTSGNTIYF. CDR3 coding DNA: TGTGCCAGTAGTAGTACGGATACCTCTGGAAACACCATATATTTT. The genes are TRBV19 and TRBJ1-3; D remains ambiguous. Germline CDR1 is LNHDA and CDR2 is SQIVND (reference sequence). The CDR3 covers 15 residues. V lost 4 bases and J lost 0, with 10 bases in between.

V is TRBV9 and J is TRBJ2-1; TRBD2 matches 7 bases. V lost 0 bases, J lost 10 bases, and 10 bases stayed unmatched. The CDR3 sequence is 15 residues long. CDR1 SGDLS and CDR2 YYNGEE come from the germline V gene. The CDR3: CASSVEGGPLKEQFF. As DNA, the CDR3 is TGTGCCAGCAGCGTAGAGGGAGGGCCGTTAAAAGAGCAGTTCTTC.

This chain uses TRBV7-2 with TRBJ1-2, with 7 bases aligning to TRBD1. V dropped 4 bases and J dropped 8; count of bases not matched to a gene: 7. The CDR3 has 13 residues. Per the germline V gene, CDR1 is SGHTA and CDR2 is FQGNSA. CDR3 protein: CASSSDRAKGYTF. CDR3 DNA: TGTGCCAGCAGCTCCGACAGGGCCAAAGGCTACACCTTC.

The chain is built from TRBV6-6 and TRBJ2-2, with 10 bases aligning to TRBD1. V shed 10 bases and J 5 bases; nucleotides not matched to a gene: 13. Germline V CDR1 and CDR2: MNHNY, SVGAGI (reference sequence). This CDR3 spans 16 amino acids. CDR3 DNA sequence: TGTGCCACCATTAATCCGGGACAGGGGCTTACCGGGGAGCTGTTTTTT. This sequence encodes CATINPGQGLTGELFF.

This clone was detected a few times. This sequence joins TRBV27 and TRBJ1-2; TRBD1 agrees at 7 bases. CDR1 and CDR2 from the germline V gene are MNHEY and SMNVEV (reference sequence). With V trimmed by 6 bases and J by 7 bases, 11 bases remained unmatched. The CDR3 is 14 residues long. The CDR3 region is CASRLAGGQRGYTF. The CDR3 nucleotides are TGTGCCAGCAGGCTGGCAGGGGGTCAGCGTGGCTACACCTTC.

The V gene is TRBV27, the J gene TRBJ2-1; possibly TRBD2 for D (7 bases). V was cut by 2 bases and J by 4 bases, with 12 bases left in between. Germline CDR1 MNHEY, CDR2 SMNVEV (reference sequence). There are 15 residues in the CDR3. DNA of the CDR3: TGTGCCAGCAGTTTACGGGGGGCTGAATACAATGAGCAGTTCTTC. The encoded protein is CASSLRGAEYNEQFF.

CDR3 protein: CASSSDSPNYGYTF. The DNA of the CDR3 is TGTGCCAGCAGTTCCGACAGCCCTAACTATGGCTACACCTTC. The rearrangement links TRBV6-5 to TRBJ1-2; a possible D gene is TRBD1 (5 bases). The CDR3 has 14 amino acids. V lost 4 bases to trimming and J lost 0 bases, with 9 bases between them. Germline-derived CDR1 and CDR2 are MNHEY and SVGAGI.

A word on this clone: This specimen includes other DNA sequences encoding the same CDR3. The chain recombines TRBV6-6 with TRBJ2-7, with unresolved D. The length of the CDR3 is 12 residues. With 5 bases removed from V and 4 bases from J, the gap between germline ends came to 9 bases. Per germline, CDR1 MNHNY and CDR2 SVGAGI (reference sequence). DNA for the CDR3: TGTGCCAGCAGTGTTGACGGGTACGAGCAGTACTTC. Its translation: CASSVDGYEQYF.

Written as DNA, the CDR3 is TGCGCCAGCAGCTTGGGGACTAGCGTGGTTGGGCAAGAGACCCAGTACTTC. It encodes CASSLGTSVVGQETQYF. The chain employs TRBV5-1 and TRBJ2-5, with 9 bases lining up with TRBD2. Germline V lookup: CDR1 SGHRS, CDR2 YFSETQ. The CDR3 loop spans 17 amino acids. J gave up 2 bases and V 0 bases, and 8 bases lay outside the gene matches.

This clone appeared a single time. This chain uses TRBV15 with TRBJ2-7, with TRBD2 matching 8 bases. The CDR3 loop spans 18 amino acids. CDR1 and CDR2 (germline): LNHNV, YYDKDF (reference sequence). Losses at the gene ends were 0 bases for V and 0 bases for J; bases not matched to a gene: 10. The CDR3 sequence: CATSRDPAVAGSSYEQYF. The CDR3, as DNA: TGTGCCACCAGCAGAGATCCAGCGGTAGCGGGGAGCTCCTACGAGCAGTACTTC.

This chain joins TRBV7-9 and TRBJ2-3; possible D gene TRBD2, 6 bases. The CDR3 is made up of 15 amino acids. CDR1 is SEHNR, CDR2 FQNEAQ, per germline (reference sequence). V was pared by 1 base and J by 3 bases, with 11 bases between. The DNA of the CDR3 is TGTGCCAGCAGCTTAGACGGGGGTGGGACAGATACGCAGTATTTT. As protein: CASSLDGGGTDTQYF.

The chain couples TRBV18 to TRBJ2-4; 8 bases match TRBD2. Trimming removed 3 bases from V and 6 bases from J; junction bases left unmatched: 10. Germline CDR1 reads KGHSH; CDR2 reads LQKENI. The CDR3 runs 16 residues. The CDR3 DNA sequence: TGTGCCAGCTCACCTACAGTCCCCGGGGGGGGAAACATTCAGTACTTC. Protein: CASSPTVPGGGNIQYF.

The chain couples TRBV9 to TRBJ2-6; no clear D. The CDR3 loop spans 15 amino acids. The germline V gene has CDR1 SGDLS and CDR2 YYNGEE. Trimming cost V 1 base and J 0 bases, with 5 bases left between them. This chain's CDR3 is CASSVTASGANVLTF. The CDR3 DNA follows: TGTGCCAGCAGCGTAACAGCCTCTGGGGCCAACGTCCTGACTTTC.

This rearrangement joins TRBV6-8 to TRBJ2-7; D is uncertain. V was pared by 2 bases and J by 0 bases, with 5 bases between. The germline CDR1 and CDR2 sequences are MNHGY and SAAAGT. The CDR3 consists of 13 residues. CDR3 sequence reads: CASSYNCSYEQYF. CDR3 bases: TGTGCCAGCAGTTACAACTGCTCCTACGAGCAGTACTTC.

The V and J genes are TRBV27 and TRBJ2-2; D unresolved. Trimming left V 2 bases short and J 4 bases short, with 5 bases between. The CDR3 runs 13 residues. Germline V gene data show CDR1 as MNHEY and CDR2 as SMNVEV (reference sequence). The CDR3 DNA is TGTGCCAGCAGTTTACTTATCACCGGGGAGCTGTTTTTT. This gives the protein CASSLLITGELFF.

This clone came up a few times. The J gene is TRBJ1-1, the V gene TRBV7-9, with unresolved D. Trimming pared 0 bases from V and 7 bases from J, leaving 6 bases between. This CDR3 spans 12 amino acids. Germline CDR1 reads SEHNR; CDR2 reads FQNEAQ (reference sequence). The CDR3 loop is CASSLASREAFF. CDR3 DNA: TGTGCCAGCAGCTTAGCTAGCCGTGAAGCTTTCTTT.

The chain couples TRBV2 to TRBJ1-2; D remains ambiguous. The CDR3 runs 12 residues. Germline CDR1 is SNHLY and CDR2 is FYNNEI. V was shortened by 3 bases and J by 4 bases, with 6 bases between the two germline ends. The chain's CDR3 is CASSEVPYGYTF. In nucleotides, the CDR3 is TGTGCCAGCAGTGAGGTCCCCTATGGCTACACCTTC.

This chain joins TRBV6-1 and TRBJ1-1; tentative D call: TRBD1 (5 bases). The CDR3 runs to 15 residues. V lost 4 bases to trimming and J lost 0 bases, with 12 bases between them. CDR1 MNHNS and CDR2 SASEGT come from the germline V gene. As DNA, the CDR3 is TGTGCCAGCAGTGTTCCGACAGAAATGAACACTGAAGCTTTCTTT. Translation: CASSVPTEMNTEAFF.

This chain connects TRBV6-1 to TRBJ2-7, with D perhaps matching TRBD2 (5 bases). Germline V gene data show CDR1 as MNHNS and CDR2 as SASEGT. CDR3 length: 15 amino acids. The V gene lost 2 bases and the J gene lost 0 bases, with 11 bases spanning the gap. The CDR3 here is CASSEIGVFSYEQYF. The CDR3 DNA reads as TGTGCCAGCAGTGAAATCGGGGTCTTCTCCTACGAGCAGTACTTC.

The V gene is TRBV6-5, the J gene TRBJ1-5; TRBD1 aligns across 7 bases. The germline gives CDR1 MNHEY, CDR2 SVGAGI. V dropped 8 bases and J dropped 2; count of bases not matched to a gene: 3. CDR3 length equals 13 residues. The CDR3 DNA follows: TGTGCCAGCTCCAGGGGGGGCAATCAGCCCCAGCATTTT. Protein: CASSRGGNQPQHF.

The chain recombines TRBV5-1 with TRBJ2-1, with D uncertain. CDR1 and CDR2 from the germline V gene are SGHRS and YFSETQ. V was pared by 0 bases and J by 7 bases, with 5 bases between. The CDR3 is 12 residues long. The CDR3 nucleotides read TGCGCCAGCAGCTTGGTGGCTAATGAGCAGTTCTTC. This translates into CASSLVANEQFF.

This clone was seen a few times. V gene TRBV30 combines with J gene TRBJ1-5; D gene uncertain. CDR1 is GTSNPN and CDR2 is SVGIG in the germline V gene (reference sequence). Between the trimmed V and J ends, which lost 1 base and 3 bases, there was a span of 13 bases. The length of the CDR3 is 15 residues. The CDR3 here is CAWSGGGMDNQPQHF. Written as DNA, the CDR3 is TGTGCCTGGAGTGGAGGAGGGATGGACAATCAGCCCCAGCATTTT. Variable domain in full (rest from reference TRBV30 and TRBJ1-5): SQTIHQWPATLVQPVGSPLSLECTVEGTSNPNLYWYRQAAGRGLQLLFYSVGIGQISSEVPQNLSASRPQDRQFILSSKKLLLSDSGFYLCAWSGGGMDNQPQHFGDGTRLSIL.

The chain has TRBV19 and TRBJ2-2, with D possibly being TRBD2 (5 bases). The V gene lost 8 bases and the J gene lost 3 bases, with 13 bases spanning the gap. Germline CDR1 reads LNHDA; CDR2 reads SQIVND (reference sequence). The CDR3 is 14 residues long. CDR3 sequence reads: CASSTRRDTGELFF. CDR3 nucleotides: TGTGCCAGTTCGACTCGGCGGGACACCGGGGAGCTGTTTTTT.

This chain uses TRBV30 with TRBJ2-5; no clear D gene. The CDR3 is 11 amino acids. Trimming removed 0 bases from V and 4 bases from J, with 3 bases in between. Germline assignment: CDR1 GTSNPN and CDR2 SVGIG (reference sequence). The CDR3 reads CAWSVRETQYF. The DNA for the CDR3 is TGTGCCTGGAGTGTACGAGAGACCCAGTACTTC.

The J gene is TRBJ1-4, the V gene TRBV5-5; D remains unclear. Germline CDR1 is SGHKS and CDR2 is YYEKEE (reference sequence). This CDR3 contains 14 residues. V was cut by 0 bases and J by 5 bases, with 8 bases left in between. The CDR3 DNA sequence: TGTGCCAGCAGCTTGGAATGGATCAATGAAAAACTGTTTTTT. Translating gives CASSLEWINEKLFF.